The clone carrying this T cell receptor (beta chain) was picked up one time. What it recognizes is unknown. The CDR3 loop spans 15 amino acids. In germline, CDR1 is MNHEY, CDR2 SVGAGI. Trimming stripped 5 bases from V and 2 bases from J, with 16 bases between. Clones were read by immunoSEQ multiplex PCR, and TCRdb kept only the in-frame ones, dropping some. The data contain around 15,000 clones, 85% of them singletons. These data belong to a study of T cells after posttransplantation cyclophosphamide. Findings of the study overall: TRB clonality was highly associated with recipient CMV seropositivity and reactivation. Later post-transplant blood repertoires were often dominated by donor CD8+ memory clones. Skin or GI-infiltrating T cells shared few TRB sequences with blood.

Control samples came 1 year after myeloablative marrow transplants with methotrexate plus calcineurin inhibitor. The source is a female patient between 18 and 30 years old who received an allogeneic stem cell transplant from an unrelated donor, was CMV-positive, and had acute and chronic GVHD. Certain T cells may be donor cells from the graft. The chain carries TRBV6-5 and TRBJ2-7; a weak D match, TRBD2 (8 bases). The specimen comprised PBMCs, sampled after allogeneic stem cell transplant with calcineurin inhibitor and methotrexate. CDR3 loop: CASSGGSGTAYEQYF. The CDR3 DNA follows: TGTGCCAGCAGTGGAGGTAGCGGGACAGCCTACGAGCAGTACTTC.